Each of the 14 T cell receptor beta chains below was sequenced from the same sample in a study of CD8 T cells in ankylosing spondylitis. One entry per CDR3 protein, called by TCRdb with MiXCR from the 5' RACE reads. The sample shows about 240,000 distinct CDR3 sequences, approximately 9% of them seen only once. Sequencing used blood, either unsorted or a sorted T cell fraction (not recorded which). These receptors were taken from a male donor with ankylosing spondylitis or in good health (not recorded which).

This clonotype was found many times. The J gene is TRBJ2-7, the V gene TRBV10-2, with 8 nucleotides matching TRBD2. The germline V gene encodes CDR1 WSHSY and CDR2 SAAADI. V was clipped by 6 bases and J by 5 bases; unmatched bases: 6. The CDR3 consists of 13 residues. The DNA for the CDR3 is TGCGCCAGCAGGCCGGGAGGGGCTCACGAGCAGTACTTC. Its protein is CASRPGGAHEQYF.

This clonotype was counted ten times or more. The CDR3 here is CASTPVEGASRGYTF. CDR3 coding DNA: TGTGCCAGCACCCCCGTTGAGGGGGCCAGTCGTGGCTACACCTTC. The chain employs TRBV5-5 and TRBJ1-2, with TRBD1 matching 7 bases. The CDR3 totals 15 residues. Germline-derived CDR1 and CDR2 are SGHKS and YYEKEE (reference sequence). The junction had 15 bases not matched to a gene; V was cut back by 6 bases and J by 7 bases.

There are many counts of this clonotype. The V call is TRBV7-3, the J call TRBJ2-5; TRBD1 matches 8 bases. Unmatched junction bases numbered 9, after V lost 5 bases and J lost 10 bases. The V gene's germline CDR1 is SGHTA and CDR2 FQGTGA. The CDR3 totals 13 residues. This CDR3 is CASSLGQGMIQYF. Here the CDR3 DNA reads TGTGCCAGCAGCCTCGGACAGGGTATGATCCAGTACTTC.

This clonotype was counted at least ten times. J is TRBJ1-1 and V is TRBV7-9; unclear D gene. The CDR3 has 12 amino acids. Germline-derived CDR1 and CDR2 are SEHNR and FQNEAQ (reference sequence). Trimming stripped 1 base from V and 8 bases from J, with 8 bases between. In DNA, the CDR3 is TGTGCCAGCAGCTTAGAACAGCCAGAAGCTTTCTTT. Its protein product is CASSLEQPEAFF.

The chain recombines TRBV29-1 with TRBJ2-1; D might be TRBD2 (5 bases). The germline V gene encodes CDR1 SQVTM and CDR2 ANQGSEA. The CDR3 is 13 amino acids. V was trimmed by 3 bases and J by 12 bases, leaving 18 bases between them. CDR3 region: CSVEPGLVDGQFF. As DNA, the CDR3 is TGCAGCGTTGAGCCCGGACTTGTCGATGGGCAGTTCTTC.

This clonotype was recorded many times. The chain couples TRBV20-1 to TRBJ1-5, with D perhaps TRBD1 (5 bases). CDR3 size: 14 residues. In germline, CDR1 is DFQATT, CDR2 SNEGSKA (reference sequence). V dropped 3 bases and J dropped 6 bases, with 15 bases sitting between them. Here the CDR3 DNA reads TGCAGTGCTAGGACAGCCCAAGGCGGTCAGCCCCAGCATTTT. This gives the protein CSARTAQGGQPQHF.

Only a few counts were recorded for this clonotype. CDR3: CASIRDRGFGQPQHF. CDR3 DNA sequence: TGTGCCAGCATCCGGGACAGGGGGTTCGGTCAGCCCCAGCATTTT. The genes are TRBV12-3 or TRBV12-4 and TRBJ1-5; 11 bases are a match to TRBD1. The CDR3 runs to 15 residues. The junction had 8 bases not matched to a gene; V was cut back by 7 bases and J by 6 bases.

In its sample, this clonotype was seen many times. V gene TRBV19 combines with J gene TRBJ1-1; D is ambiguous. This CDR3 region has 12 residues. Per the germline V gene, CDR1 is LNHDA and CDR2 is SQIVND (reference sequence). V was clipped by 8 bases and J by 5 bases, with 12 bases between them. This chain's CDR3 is CASASGRTEAFF. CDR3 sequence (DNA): TGTGCCAGTGCCTCGGGGAGGACTGAAGCTTTCTTT.

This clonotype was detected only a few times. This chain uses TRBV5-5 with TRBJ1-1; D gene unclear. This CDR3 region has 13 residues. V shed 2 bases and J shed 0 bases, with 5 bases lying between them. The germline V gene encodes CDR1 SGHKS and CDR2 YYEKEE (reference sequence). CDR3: CASSFRMNTEAFF. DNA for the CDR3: TGTGCCAGCAGCTTCCGGATGAACACTGAAGCTTTCTTT.

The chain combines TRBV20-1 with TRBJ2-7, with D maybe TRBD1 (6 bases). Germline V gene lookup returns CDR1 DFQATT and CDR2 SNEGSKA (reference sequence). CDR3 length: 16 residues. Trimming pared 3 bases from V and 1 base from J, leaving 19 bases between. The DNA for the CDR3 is TGCAGTGCTAGTTTATTAGGACAGAACCCTTCCTACGAGCAGTACTTC. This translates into CSASLLGQNPSYEQYF.

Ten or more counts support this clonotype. For the CDR3, the DNA is TGCAGTGCTAGAGTGGCCGGGACGAACACCGGGGAGCTGTTTTTT. Its protein is CSARVAGTNTGELFF. The rearrangement joins TRBV20-1 to TRBJ2-2; possible D gene TRBD2, 5 bases. The CDR3 totals 15 residues. Germline assignment: CDR1 DFQATT and CDR2 SNEGSKA (reference sequence). With 1 base removed from V and 0 bases from J, the gap between germline ends came to 9 bases.

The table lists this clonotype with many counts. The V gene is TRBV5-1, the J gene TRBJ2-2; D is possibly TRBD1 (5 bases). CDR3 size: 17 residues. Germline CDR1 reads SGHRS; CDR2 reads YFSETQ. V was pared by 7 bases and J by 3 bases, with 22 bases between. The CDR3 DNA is TGCGCCAGCGCAAGTGGGGCCCAGGGCTCCCACACCGGGGAGCTGTTTTTT. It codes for CASASGAQGSHTGELFF. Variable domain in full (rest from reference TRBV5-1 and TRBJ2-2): KAGVTQTPRYLIKTRGQQVTLSCSPISGHRSVSWYQQTPGQGLQFLFEYFSETQRNKGNFPGRFSGRQFSNSRSEMNVSTLELGDSALYLCASASGAQGSHTGELFFGEGSRLTVL.

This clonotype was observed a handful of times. CDR3 DNA sequence: TGTGCCAGCTCAATGCGAACGGGAGACACCGGGGAGCTGTTTTTT. The encoded protein is CASSMRTGDTGELFF. V is TRBV18 and J is TRBJ2-2; possible D gene TRBD2, 6 bases. Germline V gene sequence: CDR1 KGHSH, CDR2 LQKENI. V was pared by 5 bases and J by 3 bases, with 13 bases between. The CDR3 consists of 15 residues.

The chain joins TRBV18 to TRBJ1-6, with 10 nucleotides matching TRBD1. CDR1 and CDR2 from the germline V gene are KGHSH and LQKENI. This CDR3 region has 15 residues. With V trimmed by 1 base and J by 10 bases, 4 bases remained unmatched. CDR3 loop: CASSPQDRGLSPLHF. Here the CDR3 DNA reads TGTGCCAGCTCACCACAAGACAGGGGGCTATCACCCCTCCACTTT. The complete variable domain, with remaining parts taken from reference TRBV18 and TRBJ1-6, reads NAGVMQNPRHLVRRRGQEARLRCSPMKGHSHVYWYRQLPEEGLKFMVYLQKENIIDESGMPKERFSAEFPKEGPSILRIQQVVRGDSAAYFCASSPQDRGLSPLHFGNGTRLTVT.